The next 6 T cell receptor beta chains were all read from a single sample in a study of blood T cells in healthy people across ages. PCR was performed a second time for 7 to 11 cycles using a sample-barcoded 5' primer and a J-beta primer mix. A single record per CDR3 protein comes from TCRdb applying MiXCR to the 5' RACE reads. The table shows about 1.7 million distinct CDR3 sequences, with 25% to 30% occurring only once. Sequencing was done on a sample of blood. The receptors come from a woman aged 30 to 39 in good health.

This clonotype was picked up a small number of times. The CDR3 here is CATSDSRVGLYGPQHF. The CDR3 DNA reads TGTGCCACCAGTGATTCCCGGGTCGGTCTGTATGGGCCCCAGCATTTT. The rearrangement joins TRBV24-1 to TRBJ1-5, with D unclear. Looked up from germline, CDR1 is KGHDR and CDR2 is SFDVKD. V was clipped by 2 bases and J by 9 bases, with 19 bases between them. The CDR3 consists of 16 residues.

A note on this clonotype: The junction shows a germline mismatch at one end, possibly a read error. CDR3 in amino acids: CAIGTNQETPYF. The CDR3 DNA reads as TGTGCCATAGGGACTAACCAAGAGACCCCGTACTTC. The chain is built from TRBV28 and TRBJ2-5; 7 bases agree with TRBD2. Germline V gene sequence: CDR1 MDHEN, CDR2 SYDVKM. CDR3 size: 12 residues.

The chain has TRBV20-1 and TRBJ2-2; 12 nucleotides align to TRBD2. CDR1 is DFQATT, CDR2 SNEGSKA, per germline (reference sequence). The CDR3 consists of 16 residues. With 0 bases clipped from V and 5 bases from J, the junction kept 4 bases outside the gene matches. CDR3 amino acids: CSARDPTSGGTGELFF. The CDR3 DNA sequence: TGCAGTGCTAGAGACCCGACTAGCGGGGGTACCGGGGAGCTGTTTTTT.

Regarding this clonotype: One end of the junction fails to match germline, which may point to a read error. Written as DNA, the CDR3 is TGCAGCGTTGGGACTAGTAGCGATCAGCCCCAGCATTTT. Protein sequence: CSVGTSSDQPQHF. The rearrangement uses TRBV29-1 and TRBJ1-5; D gene uncertain. The length of the CDR3 is 13 residues. Germline-derived CDR1 and CDR2 are SQVTM and ANQGSEA.

There are a few counts of this clonotype. The V gene is TRBV20-1, the J gene TRBJ1-6, with a possible D match to TRBD1 (5 bases). The CDR3 is 14 amino acids. Deletions cut 3 bases from V and 7 bases from J, with 13 bases between. CDR1 DFQATT and CDR2 SNEGSKA come from the germline V gene (reference sequence). The CDR3 loop is CSARRPGRNSPLHF. CDR3 in DNA: TGCAGTGCTAGGCGGCCAGGGAGGAATTCACCCCTCCACTTT.

The chain uses TRBV21-1 and TRBJ1-2. TRBV21-1 is described as a pseudogene. This CDR3 has 16 amino acids. CDR3 amino acids: CASSKVVQKMGYGYTF. CDR3 nucleotide sequence: TGTGCCAGCAGCAAAGTTGTACAGAAGATGGGTTATGGCTACACCTTC.